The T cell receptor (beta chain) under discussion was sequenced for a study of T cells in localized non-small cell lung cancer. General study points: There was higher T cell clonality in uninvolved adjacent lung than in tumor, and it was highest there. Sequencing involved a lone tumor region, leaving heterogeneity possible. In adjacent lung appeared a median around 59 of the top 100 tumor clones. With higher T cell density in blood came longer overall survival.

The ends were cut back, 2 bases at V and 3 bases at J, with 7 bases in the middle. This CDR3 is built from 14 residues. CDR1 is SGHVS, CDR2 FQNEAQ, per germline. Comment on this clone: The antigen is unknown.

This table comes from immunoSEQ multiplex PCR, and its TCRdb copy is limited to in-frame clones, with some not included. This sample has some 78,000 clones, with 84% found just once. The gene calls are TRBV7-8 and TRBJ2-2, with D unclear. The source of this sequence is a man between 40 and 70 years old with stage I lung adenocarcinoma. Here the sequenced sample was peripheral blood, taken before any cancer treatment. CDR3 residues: CASSLHGDTGELFF. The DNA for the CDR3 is TGTGCCAGCAGCTTACATGGGGACACCGGGGAGCTGTTTTTT.